This T cell receptor (beta chain) was captured in a study of T cell changes during pregnancy in multiple sclerosis. Generated by immunoSEQ multiplex PCR, the TCRdb table keeps only in-frame clones and is missing some. The table lists around 63,000 clones, about 91% of them singletons. The clonotype was recovered from a female donor with multiple sclerosis, enrolled in a pregnancy study. Sequenced material: peripheral blood, taken after pregnancy.

The CDR3 loop reads CAWGPGGAGNTIYF. The CDR3 DNA sequence: TGTGCCTGGGGCCCGGGGGGGGCTGGAAACACCATATATTTT. The chain couples TRBV30 to TRBJ1-3, with D perhaps TRBD1 (5 bases). V shed 5 bases and J shed 2 bases, with 13 bases lying between them. Germline lookup yields CDR1 GTSNPN and CDR2 SVGIG (reference sequence). The CDR3 is 14 residues long.